This T cell receptor (beta chain) came from a study of control samples from healthy donors and cancer patients. TCRdb's copy holds only in-frame clones and misses some; the assay was immunoSEQ multiplex PCR. Of roughly 41,000 clones listed, roughly 94% were seen once; the top ten hold approximately 24%. The CDR3 is 11 amino acids. Trimming stripped 7 bases from V and 8 bases from J, with 11 bases between. Sequenced: blood. The V gene is TRBV12-3 or TRBV12-4, the J gene TRBJ1-2; D is unresolved. The TCR sequence derives from a man aged 55-75 years in good health. The CDR3 loop is CASTQNVGYTF. CDR3 DNA: TGTGCCAGCACGCAGAACGTCGGCTACACCTTC.